This TCR beta chain was found in a study of identical twins. TCRdb analysed the 5' RACE reads with MiXCR anew, one entry per CDR3 protein. The sample yields some 1,700,000 distinct CDR3 sequences, roughly a third seen once. In its sample, this clonotype was seen a few times. This CDR3 is built from 12 residues. Looked up from germline, CDR1 is LGHDT and CDR2 is YNNKEL (reference sequence). V lost 1 base and J lost 9, with 7 bases in between. This chain uses TRBV3-1 with TRBJ2-1, with D unresolved. The specimen was cord blood. This TCR was recovered from a newborn girl in good health. CDR3 in amino acids: CASSQGTLEQFF. In DNA form, the CDR3 reads TGTGCCAGCAGCCAAGGGACCCTTGAGCAGTTCTTC.